The 11 T cell receptor beta chains below were found in one sample sequenced in a study of T cell responses to AZD1222 COVID-19 vaccine. Some clones are missing from TCRdb's copy, which holds only in-frame ones; the method was immunoSEQ multiplex PCR. The data contain roughly 120,000 clones, roughly 91% of them seen just once; the ten biggest clones take up roughly 1.1%. The material was peripheral blood, obtained on day 0 of AZD1222 vaccination. Source of these receptors: an adult in good health.

The genes are TRBV7-8 and TRBJ1-2; no firm D call. This CDR3 is 15 amino acids long. Germline CDR1 reads SGHVS; CDR2 reads FQNEAQ. Trimming stripped 3 bases from V and 8 bases from J, with 19 bases between. The CDR3 nucleotides read TGTGCCAGCAGCTTTCGTCCGGAGTTAGGCAAAGGCTACACCTTC. As protein: CASSFRPELGKGYTF. Drawing the rest from reference TRBV7-8 and TRBJ1-2, the complete variable domain is GAGVSQSPRYKVAKRGQDVALRCDPISGHVSLFWYQQALGQGPEFLTYFQNEAQLDKSGLPSDRFFAERPEGSVSTLKIQRTQQEDSAVYLCASSFRPELGKGYTFGSGTRLTVV.

This clone appeared a single time. The chain carries TRBV5-8 and TRBJ2-7; no reliable D call. Looked up from germline, CDR1 is SGHTS and CDR2 is YDEGEE. There are 15 residues in the CDR3. With 3 bases removed from V and 2 bases from J, the gap between germline ends came to 15 bases. The CDR3 DNA reads TGTGCCAGCAGCTCACGTCACAGTAACGCCTACGAGCAGTACTTC. Its translation is CASSSRHSNAYEQYF.

The rearrangement joins TRBV6-1 to TRBJ1-2; D not certain. This CDR3 spans 13 amino acids. V lost 1 base and J 8 bases, leaving 11 bases between the germline ends. Germline-derived CDR1 and CDR2 are MNHNS and SASEGT. CDR3 loop: CASSEGSPRGYTF. The CDR3 DNA sequence: TGTGCCAGCAGTGAAGGGTCCCCCAGGGGCTACACCTTC.

This chain connects TRBV18 to TRBJ2-1; the match to TRBD1 covers 8 bases. The V gene end was trimmed by 0 bases and the J gene end by 15 bases; junction bases not matched to a gene: 7. The CDR3 totals 13 residues. The V gene's germline CDR1 is KGHSH and CDR2 LQKENI. The CDR3 DNA reads TGTGCCAGCTCACCACCCTGGGACAGGCTGCTGTTCTTC. Translating gives CASSPPWDRLLFF.

In its sample, this clone was seen once. The chain carries TRBV5-1 and TRBJ2-5; 8 bases are a match to TRBD2. J gave up 1 base and V 1 base, and 6 bases lay outside the gene matches. Germline CDR1 SGHRS, CDR2 YFSETQ. The length of the CDR3 is 16 residues. In DNA form, the CDR3 reads TGCGCCAGCAGCTTGCCCAGCGGGGGCCTCCAAGAGACCCAGTACTTC. Translation gives CASSLPSGGLQETQYF.

The V call is TRBV4-2, the J call TRBJ1-3, with D hard to call. Between the trimmed V and J ends, which lost 1 base and 7 bases, there was a span of 5 bases. This CDR3 has 12 residues. CDR1 LGHNA and CDR2 YNFKEQ come from the germline V gene. CDR3 protein: CASSQGWNTIYF. Here the CDR3 DNA reads TGTGCCAGCAGCCAAGGGTGGAACACCATATATTTT.

The rearrangement links TRBV14 to TRBJ1-3; tentatively, D is TRBD1 (5 bases). V was shortened by 5 bases and J by 0 bases, with 8 bases between the two germline ends. CDR1 is SGHDN, CDR2 FVKESK, per germline. The CDR3 runs to 14 residues. CDR3 amino acids: CASSSDISGNTIYF. DNA of the CDR3: TGTGCCAGCAGCTCGGACATCTCTGGAAACACCATATATTTT. Complete variable domain (other parts from reference TRBV14 and TRBJ1-3): EAGVTQFPSHSVIEKGQTVTLRCDPISGHDNLYWYRRVMGKEIKFLLHFVKESKQDESGMPNNRFLAERTGGTYSTLKVQPAELEDSGVYFCASSSDISGNTIYFGEGSWLTVV.

The V gene is TRBV2, the J gene TRBJ2-7; D uncertain. CDR1 SNHLY and CDR2 FYNNEI come from the germline V gene. V was pared by 3 bases and J by 5 bases, with 17 bases between. This CDR3 is 15 amino acids long. CDR3 sequence reads: CASSEHSSNTHEQYF. In DNA form, the CDR3 reads TGTGCCAGCAGTGAGCATAGCAGTAACACCCACGAGCAGTACTTC.

CDR3 amino acids: CASSRDRELYGYTF. CDR3 nucleotides: TGCGCCAGCAGTCGGGACAGGGAACTCTATGGCTACACCTTC. This rearrangement joins TRBV5-1 to TRBJ1-2, with 9 bases that match TRBD1. V dropped 5 bases and J dropped 4; count of bases not matched to a gene: 6. The length of the CDR3 is 14 residues. Germline CDR1 and CDR2: SGHRS and YFSETQ.

V gene TRBV6-2 or TRBV6-3 combines with J gene TRBJ2-5; 8 bases are a match to TRBD2. The CDR3 runs to 18 residues. With V trimmed by 0 bases and J by 5 bases, 14 bases remained unmatched. In germline, CDR1 is MNHEY, CDR2 SVGEGT. CDR3: CASSYSNRRGVTDETQYF. CDR3 nucleotides: TGTGCCAGCAGTTACTCGAATCGGCGGGGGGTTACAGATGAGACCCAGTACTTC.

This chain links TRBV3-1 (or the pseudogene TRBV3-2) with TRBJ2-1; D may be TRBD2 (7 bases). CDR3 size: 16 residues. V was shortened by 0 bases and J by 2 bases, with 11 bases between the two germline ends. The germline CDR1 and CDR2 sequences are LGHDT and YNNKEL (reference sequence). The CDR3 loop reads CASSQEAGATYNEQFF. In nucleotides, the CDR3 is TGTGCCAGCAGCCAAGAGGCGGGGGCCACCTACAATGAGCAGTTCTTC.